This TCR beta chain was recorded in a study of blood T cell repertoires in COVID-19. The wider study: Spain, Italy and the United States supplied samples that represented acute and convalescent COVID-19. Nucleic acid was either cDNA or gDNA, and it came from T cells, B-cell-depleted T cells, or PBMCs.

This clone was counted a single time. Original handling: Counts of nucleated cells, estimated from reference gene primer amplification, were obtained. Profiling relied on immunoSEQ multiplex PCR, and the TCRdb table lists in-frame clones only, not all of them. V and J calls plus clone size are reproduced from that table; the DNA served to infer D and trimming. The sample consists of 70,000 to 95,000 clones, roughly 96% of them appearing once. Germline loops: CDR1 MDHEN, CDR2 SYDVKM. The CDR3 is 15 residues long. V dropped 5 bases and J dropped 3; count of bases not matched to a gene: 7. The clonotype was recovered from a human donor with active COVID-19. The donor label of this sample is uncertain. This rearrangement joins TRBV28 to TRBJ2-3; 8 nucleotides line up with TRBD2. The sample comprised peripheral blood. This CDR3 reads CASSRPSGLTDTQYF. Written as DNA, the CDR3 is TGTGCCAGCAGTAGACCTAGCGGGCTAACAGATACGCAGTATTTT.